Shown below are 17 T cell receptor beta chains from a single sample sequenced in a study of cytomegalovirus exposure and HLA in healthy donors. With 60 Vbeta and 13 Jbeta primers, the PCR was carried out. Method: immunoSEQ multiplex PCR; TCRdb's copy keeps in-frame clones and lacks some. There are 85,000 to 130,000 clones in the sample; just over 70% occur only once, and 0.79% lies in the top ten. Sequences were obtained from PBMCs. The receptors come from a boy aged 5-17 years in good health and CMV-seronegative.

This chain joins TRBV4-1 and TRBJ1-1; tentatively, D is TRBD1 (5 bases). The CDR3 consists of 15 residues. The V end was cut by 5 bases, the J end by 3 bases, with 16 bases between. Germline CDR1 is MGHRA and CDR2 is YSYEKL. This CDR3 reads CASSGRGIRDTEAFF. CDR3 bases: TGCGCCAGCAGCGGGAGGGGAATTCGGGACACTGAAGCTTTCTTT.

The chain has TRBV5-1 and TRBJ1-5, with 11 positions matching TRBD1. The germline V gene has CDR1 SGHRS and CDR2 YFSETQ. The CDR3 runs to 14 residues. Unmatched junction bases numbered 4, after V lost 7 bases and J lost 4 bases. Here the CDR3 reads CASGTGGVNQPQHF. CDR3 coding DNA: TGCGCCAGCGGGACAGGGGGTGTTAATCAGCCCCAGCATTTT.

CDR3 sequence reads: CASSDLRDRGQGEQYF. For the CDR3, the DNA is TGTGCCAGCAGTGATTTACGGGACAGGGGGCAAGGCGAGCAGTACTTC. V and J are TRBV2 and TRBJ2-7; 12 bases agree with TRBD1. Germline trimming cut 3 bases from V and 6 bases from J; bases unmatched to any gene: 9. CDR3 length: 16 amino acids. Germline V gene sequence: CDR1 SNHLY, CDR2 FYNNEI. Together with reference TRBV2 and TRBJ2-7, the CDR3 gives the full variable domain: EPEVTQTPSHQVTQMGQEVILRCVPISNHLYFYWYRQILGQKVEFLVSFYNNEISEKSEIFDDQFSVERPDGSNFTLKIRSTKLEDSAMYFCASSDLRDRGQGEQYFGPGTRLTVT.

The CDR3 spells CASSVHVGTGPGYTF. The CDR3 nucleotides read TGTGCCAGCAGCGTACACGTAGGGACAGGGCCTGGCTACACCTTC. The chain joins TRBV9 to TRBJ1-2; 9 bases match TRBD1. V was clipped by 1 base and J by 7 bases; unmatched bases: 8. Germline CDR1 is SGDLS and CDR2 is YYNGEE. The CDR3 consists of 15 residues.

The J gene is TRBJ2-3, the V gene TRBV7-6, with 7 nucleotides matching TRBD1. The CDR3 extends over 16 amino acids. The J segment lost 15 bases and the V segment lost 5 bases, leaving 23 bases of the junction unmatched. CDR1 and CDR2 (germline): SGHVS, FNYEAQ. The CDR3 is CASSPGQYHRPNASYF. The CDR3 coding sequence is TGTGCCAGCAGCCCGGGACAGTACCATCGACCTAATGCTTCTTATTTT.

The CDR3 region has the DNA TGCGCCAGCAGCCTCCCTGCGTACGAGCAGTACTTC. Its translation: CASSLPAYEQYF. V is TRBV5-1 and J is TRBJ2-7; D gene unclear. The ends were cut back, 4 bases at V and 4 bases at J, with 9 bases in the middle. In germline, CDR1 is SGHRS, CDR2 YFSETQ. This CDR3 is 12 amino acids long.

The chain carries TRBV15 and TRBJ1-1, with a possible D match to TRBD1 (6 bases). Germline-derived CDR1 and CDR2 are LNHNV and YYDKDF (reference sequence). Trimming cost V 1 base and J 5 bases, with 20 bases left between them. The CDR3 is made up of 17 amino acids. The DNA for the CDR3 is TGTGCCACCAGCAGAGGTAAAGGGGGTAACGGGCGGACTGAAGCTTTCTTT. Amino acid sequence: CATSRGKGGNGRTEAFF. Together with reference TRBV15 and TRBJ1-1, the CDR3 gives the full variable domain: DAMVIQNPRYQVTQFGKPVTLSCSQTLNHNVMYWYQQKSSQAPKLLFHYYDKDFNNEADTPDNFQSRRPNTSFCFLDIRSPGLGDTAMYLCATSRGKGGNGRTEAFFGQGTRLTVV.

This clone was observed a handful of times. V gene TRBV18 combines with J gene TRBJ1-4; no reliable D call. Germline assignment: CDR1 KGHSH and CDR2 LQKENI. The V gene lost 2 bases and the J gene lost 4 bases, with 11 bases spanning the gap. This CDR3 is 15 amino acids long. CDR3 bases: TGTGCCAGCTCACCATTCTGGGGAGTTAATGAAAAACTGTTTTTT. Translation gives CASSPFWGVNEKLFF.

The chain is built from TRBV5-1 and TRBJ2-3; 10 nucleotides align to TRBD2. The V and J ends lost 5 bases and 2 bases, in that order; junction bases with no gene match: 11. The CDR3 has 17 residues. Germline V gene lookup returns CDR1 SGHRS and CDR2 YFSETQ. CDR3 loop: CASRPQLAGLYTDTQYF. For the CDR3, the DNA is TGCGCCAGCAGGCCTCAACTAGCGGGGCTTTACACAGATACGCAGTATTTT. The complete variable domain, with remaining parts taken from reference TRBV5-1 and TRBJ2-3, reads KAGVTQTPRYLIKTRGQQVTLSCSPISGHRSVSWYQQTPGQGLQFLFEYFSETQRNKGNFPGRFSGRQFSNSRSEMNVSTLELGDSALYLCASRPQLAGLYTDTQYFGPGTRLTVL.

The chain employs TRBV2 and TRBJ1-2; 10 bases map to TRBD1. The junction had 8 bases not matched to a gene; V was cut back by 6 bases and J by 7 bases. The CDR3 contains 14 residues. CDR1 SNHLY and CDR2 FYNNEI come from the germline V gene. CDR3 protein: CASSETGGIGGYTF. The CDR3 DNA follows: TGTGCCAGCAGCGAGACAGGGGGCATCGGTGGCTACACCTTC.

This clone appeared a few times. CDR3: CASSFGLAGVFSYEQYF. The CDR3 nucleotides read TGCGCCAGCAGCTTCGGACTAGCGGGAGTGTTCTCCTACGAGCAGTACTTC. The chain uses TRBV5-1 and TRBJ2-7; 13 nucleotides align to TRBD2. V shed 2 bases and J 0 bases; nucleotides not matched to a gene: 5. The CDR3 is 17 amino acids. CDR1 and CDR2 (germline): SGHRS, YFSETQ. Drawing the rest from reference TRBV5-1 and TRBJ2-7, the complete variable domain is KAGVTQTPRYLIKTRGQQVTLSCSPISGHRSVSWYQQTPGQGLQFLFEYFSETQRNKGNFPGRFSGRQFSNSRSEMNVSTLELGDSALYLCASSFGLAGVFSYEQYFGPGTRLTVT.

This clone was detected once. The CDR3 is CASSDTGHYGYTF. In DNA form, the CDR3 reads TGTGCCAGCAGTGACACAGGGCACTATGGCTACACCTTC. The chain carries TRBV2 and TRBJ1-2, with a possible D match to TRBD1 (6 bases). Germline lookup yields CDR1 SNHLY and CDR2 FYNNEI. Trimming removed 3 bases from V and 3 bases from J, with 8 bases in between. There are 13 residues in the CDR3.

V usage is TRBV19 and J usage is TRBJ1-5, with 7 bases identical to TRBD1. CDR3 length: 15 residues. Looked up from germline, CDR1 is LNHDA and CDR2 is SQIVND (reference sequence). V trimming: 4 bases; J trimming: 0 bases; junction bases outside the gene matches: 3. Here the CDR3 reads CASSKGAASNQPQHF. CDR3 nucleotides: TGTGCCAGTAGTAAGGGGGCAGCTAGCAATCAGCCCCAGCATTTT.

The gene calls are TRBV19 and TRBJ1-4, with D uncertain. V shed 5 bases and J shed 5 bases, with 9 bases lying between them. The germline CDR1 and CDR2 sequences are LNHDA and SQIVND (reference sequence). The CDR3 covers 13 residues. The CDR3 nucleotides are TGTGCCAGTAGTTTGCGAAACAATGAAAAACTGTTTTTT. Its translation: CASSLRNNEKLFF.

This clone was seen more than once but under ten times. This chain joins TRBV5-6 and TRBJ2-7, with 8 bases fitting TRBD1. Germline CDR1 is SGHDT and CDR2 is YYEEEE. The CDR3 covers 13 residues. Trimming cost V 6 bases and J 0 bases; bases outside gene matches: 2. DNA of the CDR3: TGTGCCAGCACTACAGGGGGCTCCTACGAGCAGTACTTC. It yields the protein CASTTGGSYEQYF.

The rearrangement links TRBV19 to TRBJ2-7, with TRBD2 identical over 7 bases. This CDR3 is built from 15 residues. Germline CDR1 and CDR2: LNHDA and SQIVND (reference sequence). Trimming cost V 1 base and J 0 bases; bases outside gene matches: 3. This CDR3 reads CASSIVAGSSYEQYF. Here the CDR3 DNA reads TGTGCCAGTAGTATAGTAGCGGGTAGCTCCTACGAGCAGTACTTC. The full variable domain, rest sourced from reference TRBV19 and TRBJ2-7, is DGGITQSPKYLFRKEGQNVTLSCEQNLNHDAMYWYRQDPGQGLRLIYYSQIVNDFQKGDIAEGYSVSREKKESFPLTVTSAQKNPTAFYLCASSIVAGSSYEQYFGPGTRLTVT.

The chain couples TRBV18 to TRBJ2-2; 9 nucleotides line up with TRBD1. The CDR3 length is 14 residues. Germline V lookup: CDR1 KGHSH, CDR2 LQKENI. The junction had 2 bases not matched to a gene; V was cut back by 4 bases and J by 5 bases. CDR3 DNA sequence: TGTGCCAGCTCACGGACAGGGGAGACCGGGGAGCTGTTTTTT. Its protein product is CASSRTGETGELFF.